A single sample is the source of the 20 T cell receptor beta chains below, sequenced in a study of response to subunit inactivated influenza vaccine. Each CDR3 protein gets one entry after TCRdb re-called the RT-PCR reads with MiXCR. In the table there are roughly 630,000 distinct CDR3 sequences, about 15% of which are singletons. This specimen consisted of PBMCs from blood, obtained approximately 15 days before vaccination. These receptors were collected from a middle-aged man who received an inactivated influenza vaccine.

J is TRBJ1-5 and V is TRBV4-3; no definite D call. Germline CDR1 reads LGHNA; CDR2 reads YSLEER. V was clipped by 0 bases and J by 10 bases, with 10 bases between them. The CDR3 contains 13 residues. The CDR3 DNA reads TGCGCCAGCAGCCAAGATACGTGGAGTCCCCAGCATTTT. This encodes CASSQDTWSPQHF.

This clonotype was seen only a few times. The V gene is TRBV12-3 or TRBV12-4, the J gene TRBJ2-2, with 9 positions matching TRBD1. V shed 6 bases and J 5 bases; nucleotides not matched to a gene: 7. The CDR3 spans 15 residues. This chain's CDR3 is CASSTGGALTGELFF. In DNA form, the CDR3 reads TGTGCCAGCAGCACAGGGGGCGCGTTAACCGGGGAGCTGTTTTTT.

This clonotype was counted a few times. The V gene is TRBV2, the J gene TRBJ2-5; TRBD2 agrees at 8 bases. Germline CDR1 is SNHLY and CDR2 is FYNNEI. Trimming removed 3 bases from V and 1 base from J; junction bases left unmatched: 4. The CDR3 is made up of 15 amino acids. The CDR3, as DNA: TGTGCCAGCAGTGAGTCAGCGGGGGTCCAAGAGACCCAGTACTTC. Translating gives CASSESAGVQETQYF.

The rearrangement links TRBV29-1 to TRBJ1-2; D is unclear. V shed 6 bases and J shed 6 bases, with 11 bases lying between them. This CDR3 comprises 11 residues. The germline CDR1 and CDR2 sequences are SQVTM and ANQGSEA. In nucleotides, the CDR3 is TGCAGCGTGAGGGATCTCGATGGCTACACCTTC. Its translation: CSVRDLDGYTF.

The sample holds a few counts of this clonotype. The chain recombines TRBV7-9 with TRBJ1-1, with D perhaps TRBD1 (6 bases). This CDR3 contains 14 residues. V lost 6 bases and J 1 base, leaving 12 bases between the germline ends. The germline CDR1 and CDR2 sequences are SEHNR and FQNEAQ (reference sequence). Here the CDR3 DNA reads TGTGCCAGCAGTTTTACAGGGCCGAACACTGAAGCTTTCTTT. This translates into CASSFTGPNTEAFF.

As for this clonotype: It may be a read error: a sequence one base away is much more abundant. This rearrangement joins TRBV29-1 to TRBJ2-5; D tentatively fits TRBD1 or TRBD2 (5 bases each). V was trimmed by 4 bases and J by 4 bases, leaving 10 bases between them. The CDR3 is 12 residues long. Germline-derived CDR1 and CDR2 are SQVTM and ANQGSEA. CDR3 nucleotide sequence: TGCAGCGTTGGTACGGGGACAGAGACCCAGTACTTC. It is translated as CSVGTGTETQYF. Looking up the rest from reference TRBV29-1 and TRBJ2-5 gives the full variable domain: SAVISQKPSRDICQRGTSLTIQCQVDSQVTMMFWYRQQPGQSLTLIATANQGSEATYESGFVIDKFPISRPNLTFSTLTVSNMSPEDSSIYLCSVGTGTETQYFGPGTRLLVL.

The chain couples TRBV5-6 to TRBJ2-1; 8 bases are a match to TRBD2. Trimming cost V 0 bases and J 6 bases; bases outside gene matches: 5. In germline, CDR1 is SGHDT, CDR2 YYEEEE. The length of the CDR3 is 15 residues. The CDR3 region is CASSLGLALANEQFF. CDR3 coding DNA: TGTGCCAGCAGCTTGGGACTAGCGCTTGCCAATGAGCAGTTCTTC.

This chain joins TRBV15 and TRBJ2-7; 7 bases fit TRBD1. Germline assignment: CDR1 LNHNV and CDR2 YYDKDF (reference sequence). This CDR3 has 16 amino acids. The V and J ends lost 1 base and 3 bases, in that order; junction bases with no gene match: 9. Here the CDR3 reads CATSRAGTDVYYEQYF. For the CDR3, the DNA is TGTGCCACCAGCAGAGCCGGGACAGATGTATACTACGAGCAGTACTTC.

This clonotype was picked up a small number of times. The V and J genes are TRBV7-2 and TRBJ2-3; D might be TRBD1 (6 bases). The CDR3 totals 17 residues. V dropped 2 bases and J dropped 2 bases, with 17 bases sitting between them. Germline CDR1 reads SGHTA; CDR2 reads FQGNSA. CDR3 in amino acids: CASSLLQGRGFTDTQYF. The DNA for the CDR3 is TGTGCCAGCAGCTTATTACAAGGCAGGGGCTTCACAGATACGCAGTATTTT.

The chain carries TRBV7-9 and TRBJ2-3, with TRBD1 matching 8 bases. The V segment lost 4 bases and the J segment 5 bases; nucleotides outside the gene matches: 8. The CDR3 runs to 15 residues. From germline, CDR1 is SEHNR and CDR2 FQNEAQ (reference sequence). CDR3 protein: CASSSGQEKIDTQYF. The CDR3 nucleotides read TGTGCCAGCAGCTCGGGACAGGAAAAGATAGATACGCAGTATTTT.

This clonotype was counted many times. The chain links TRBV5-1 to TRBJ2-7, with TRBD2 identical over 8 bases. Germline trimming cut 1 base from V and 6 bases from J; bases unmatched to any gene: 3. Germline CDR1 reads SGHRS; CDR2 reads YFSETQ. This CDR3 spans 13 amino acids. The CDR3 sequence is CASSLQRELEQYF. Here the CDR3 DNA reads TGCGCCAGCAGCTTGCAGCGGGAGCTCGAGCAGTACTTC.

V gene TRBV5-1 combines with J gene TRBJ2-3; TRBD2 agrees at 9 bases. J lost 1 base, V lost 0 bases, and 3 bases had no gene match. Germline V gene sequence: CDR1 SGHRS, CDR2 YFSETQ. This CDR3 comprises 16 residues. DNA for the CDR3: TGCGCCAGCAGCTTGGCCAGCGGGGGGCGCACAGATACGCAGTATTTT. This translates into CASSLASGGRTDTQYF.

There are many counts of this clonotype. This sequence joins TRBV12-3 or TRBV12-4 and TRBJ2-3, with D hard to call. CDR3 size: 13 residues. The ends were cut back, 3 bases at V and 7 bases at J, with 11 bases in the middle. CDR3 in amino acids: CASSFGRGHTQYF. The DNA for the CDR3 is TGTGCCAGCAGTTTTGGCCGCGGACATACGCAGTATTTT.

This clonotype was found a few times. Mismatch with germline at one junction end may stem from a read error. This chain uses TRBV29-1 with TRBJ2-2; tentative D call: TRBD2 (5 bases). CDR1 is SQVTM and CDR2 is ANQGSEA in the germline V gene. This CDR3 has 13 residues. In DNA, the CDR3 is TGCAGCGTGGAAGCGGAGAACACCGGGGAGCTGTTTTTT. The encoded protein is CSVEAENTGELFF.

The sample holds many counts of this clonotype. V gene TRBV6-5 combines with J gene TRBJ1-1; D call uncertain. Trimming cost V 6 bases and J 7 bases, with 21 bases left between them. Germline V CDR1 and CDR2: MNHEY, SVGAGI. The CDR3 spans 15 residues. CDR3 in amino acids: CASRYGSGSPFEAFF. The DNA of the CDR3 is TGTGCCAGCAGGTACGGGTCGGGGAGTCCCTTTGAAGCTTTCTTT.

The rearrangement links TRBV9 to TRBJ2-1; no clear D gene. The CDR3 loop spans 15 amino acids. Trimming cost V 3 bases and J 9 bases, with 19 bases left between them. The germline CDR1 and CDR2 sequences are SGDLS and YYNGEE. The CDR3 protein is CASSGGKEGRLEQFF. The CDR3 DNA follows: TGTGCCAGCAGCGGAGGAAAGGAAGGGCGTCTTGAGCAGTTCTTC.

This clonotype was found a few times. The rearrangement uses TRBV5-1 and TRBJ2-1, with no clear D. The CDR3 has 13 amino acids. Germline V gives CDR1 SGHRS, CDR2 YFSETQ. Trimming left V 5 bases short and J 0 bases short, with 6 bases between. For the CDR3, the DNA is TGCGCCAGCAGGTTTAGCTCCTACAATGAGCAGTTCTTC. Protein: CASRFSSYNEQFF.

This clonotype was detected a few times. This sequence joins TRBV28 and TRBJ2-2; 9 bases are a match to TRBD1. CDR3 length: 15 amino acids. Looked up from germline, CDR1 is MDHEN and CDR2 is SYDVKM. V was pared by 4 bases and J by 5 bases, with 5 bases of the junction left unmatched. In DNA form, the CDR3 reads TGTGCCAGCAGTTCCGGGACAGGGAGAACCGGGGAGCTGTTTTTT. It is translated as CASSSGTGRTGELFF.

This clonotype came up a few times. The V and J genes are TRBV4-1 and TRBJ2-7, with no clear D. V lost 3 bases, J lost 2 bases, and 11 bases lay in between. This CDR3 comprises 14 residues. The germline gives CDR1 MGHRA, CDR2 YSYEKL. CDR3 nucleotides: TGCGCCAGCAGCCACGGTGAAGGGACCTACGAGCAGTACTTC. Protein product: CASSHGEGTYEQYF.

A few counts support this clonotype. V and J are TRBV6-2 or TRBV6-3 and TRBJ1-4; 8 bases fit TRBD1. The CDR3 extends over 14 amino acids. Germline CDR1 is MNHEY and CDR2 is SVGEGT. The V and J ends lost 1 base and 8 bases, in that order; junction bases with no gene match: 3. The CDR3 bases are TGTGCCAGCAGTTACTTCAGGGGGCGCGAAAAACTGTTTTTT. This codes for CASSYFRGREKLFF.